What follows is one T cell receptor (beta chain) and its context. The data stem from a study of blood T cell repertoires in COVID-19. On the study more broadly: Researchers got acute and convalescent COVID-19 samples from the United States, Italy and Spain.

Trimming stripped 4 bases from V and 6 bases from J, with 13 bases between. The germline V gene has CDR1 SQVTM and CDR2 ANQGSEA. This CDR3 has 12 amino acids. Study processing details: Reference gene primer amplification yielded estimated nucleated cell counts. Assay: immunoSEQ multiplex PCR; the TCRdb copy retains only in-frame clones and omits some. Clonal size and the V and J genes are those of that table, whereas D and trimming came from the DNA. The data show approximately 210,000 clones, 92% seen once. This chain links TRBV29-1 with TRBJ2-7; possible D gene TRBD2, 5 bases. The source of this sequence is a man aged 30-40 years with acute or convalescent COVID-19. Sample: peripheral blood. This CDR3 reads CSVAGLQGEQYF. The DNA of the CDR3 is TGCAGCGTTGCAGGACTCCAAGGCGAGCAGTACTTC.